The source of this T cell receptor beta chain is a study of technical replicates of blood from a few donors. Libraries were prepared by immunoSEQ multiplex PCR; TCRdb keeps only in-frame clonotypes and omits some of them. The sample consists of 75,000 to 100,000 clones, approximately 94% of them appearing once. V was trimmed by 4 bases and J by 5 bases, leaving 15 bases between them. CDR3 size: 14 residues. Per germline, CDR1 SQVTM and CDR2 ANQGSEA. The receptor comes from a human donor in good health. The source material was T cells isolated from PBMCs. This rearrangement joins TRBV29-1 to TRBJ1-5, with D tentatively TRBD1 (6 bases). This CDR3 reads CSVAWVEGDQPQHF. The CDR3 bases are TGCAGCGTTGCCTGGGTTGAGGGGGATCAGCCCCAGCATTTT.